This is a list of T cell receptor beta chains from one sample in a study of shared clonotypes between healthy human individuals. Repertoires were generated with immunoSEQ multiplex PCR, while TCRdb's copy carries only in-frame clones and drops some. Altogether some 2.1 million clones are present, roughly 94% being singletons, with the ten largest covering 0.1% to 0.15%. Sequenced sample: naive CD4+ T cells sorted from blood. The receptor source for this set is a man aged 18 to 29 in good health. CDR3s include the opening cysteine and the closing phenylalanine or tryptophan. A D gene is named only where the DNA matches it firmly. A clone size is listed for some rows: how often the clone was seen (once, few, many), or a class if it is expanded.

TRBJ2-7 | once | . | TRBV7-8 | CASSSGQVYEQYF | TGTGCCAGCAGCTCGGGACAAGTCTACGAGCAGTACTTC
TRBJ2-5 | . | . | TRBV13 | CASSLEDFPETQYF | TGTGCCAGCAGCTTAGAGGACTTCCCAGAGACCCAGTACTTC
TRBJ1-6 | . | . | TRBV7-9 | CASSPLRSPLHF | TGTGCCAGCAGCCCCCTTAGGTCACCCCTCCACTTT
TRBJ2-5 | . | . | TRBV6-5 | CASTLSGGEGETQYF | TGTGCCAGCACCCTATCCGGGGGCGAGGGAGAGACCCAGTACTTC
TRBJ1-5 | . | . | TRBV6-5 | CASSYSKNQPQHF | TGTGCCAGCAGTTACTCGAAGAATCAGCCCCAGCATTTT
TRBJ2-5 | few | . | TRBV29-1 | CSVWGAETQYF | TGCAGCGTTTGGGGGGCAGAGACCCAGTACTTC
TRBJ2-5 | . | . | TRBV5-1 | CASSLGHRETQYF | TGCGCCAGCAGCTTGGGACATAGAGAGACCCAGTACTTC
TRBJ2-7 | once | . | TRBV11-2 | CASSLSSYEQYF | TGTGCCAGCAGCTTAAGCTCCTACGAGCAGTACTTC
TRBJ2-5 | . | . | TRBV7-2 | CASSLPPYWVLGETQYF | TGTGCCAGCAGCTTACCTCCTTATTGGGTTTTGGGGGAGACCCAGTACTTC
TRBJ2-5 | . | TRBD2 | TRBV6-5 | CATGVAGGLETQYF | TGTGCCACCGGGGTAGCGGGAGGTTTGGAGACCCAGTACTTC
TRBJ1-2 | . | . | TRBV5-4 | CASSLAGVMSYTF | TGTGCCAGCAGTTTGGCGGGGGTCATGAGCTACACCTTC
TRBJ2-2 | . | . | TRBV9 | CASSVVGGMEAEELFF | TGTGCCAGCAGCGTAGTGGGGGGAATGGAAGCCGAGGAGCTGTTTTTT
TRBJ1-2 | . | . | TRBV27 | CASSFSMGTNYGYTF | TGTGCCAGCAGTTTTAGTATGGGGACTAACTATGGCTACACCTTC
TRBJ2-7 | once | . | TRBV5-6 | CASSSRAYEQYF | TGTGCCAGCAGCTCCAGGGCCTACGAGCAGTACTTC
TRBJ2-7 | . | TRBD2 | TRBV18 | CASSASGPYEQYF | TGTGCCAGCTCAGCTAGCGGTCCCTACGAGCAGTACTTC
TRBJ2-5 | . | . | TRBV11-2 | CASSPGTPGFGETQYF | TGTGCCAGCAGCCCTGGGACTCCGGGTTTCGGGGAGACCCAGTACTTC
TRBJ1-1 | . | . | TRBV28 | CASSLDRRTEAFF | TGTGCCAGCAGTTTAGACAGACGAACTGAAGCTTTCTTT
TRBJ1-1 | . | . | TRBV6-5 | CASSRQATGTEAFF | TGTGCCAGCAGCCGACAGGCTACGGGCACTGAAGCTTTCTTT
TRBJ2-5 | once | . | TRBV5-4 | CASSFGNTLQETQYF | TGTGCCAGCAGCTTTGGAAACACACTCCAAGAGACCCAGTACTTC
TRBJ2-3 | . | TRBD1 | TRBV10-1 | CASRGDRVTDTQYF | TGCGCCAGCAGAGGGGACAGGGTCACAGATACGCAGTATTTT
TRBJ2-7 | . | TRBD2 | TRBV10-3 | CAISRTSGTYEQYF | TGTGCCATCAGTCGAACTAGCGGAACCTACGAGCAGTACTTC
TRBJ1-1 | . | TRBD1 | TRBV30 | CAWRQQGFSEAFF | TGTGCCTGGAGACAACAGGGGTTTTCTGAAGCTTTCTTT
TRBJ1-2 | . | . | TRBV5-4 | CASSLGGRDYGYTF | TGTGCCAGCAGCTTGGGTGGGCGGGACTATGGCTACACCTTC
TRBJ1-2 | . | TRBD1 | TRBV5-1 | CASSSGTGGLGYTF | TGCGCCAGCAGTTCCGGGACAGGGGGCCTTGGCTACACCTTC
TRBJ2-7 | . | TRBD1 | TRBV6-1 | CASRQVSRDSSYEQYF | TGTGCCAGCCGTCAAGTGAGCCGGGACAGCTCCTACGAGCAGTACTTC
TRBJ2-1 | once | TRBD2 | TRBV18 | CASSPPGLAGAYNEQFF | TGTGCCAGCTCACCACCGGGACTAGCGGGGGCATACAATGAGCAGTTCTTC
TRBJ2-4 | . | TRBD2 | TRBV7-9 | CASSGRRELGSNIQYF | TGTGCCAGCAGCGGGAGGCGGGAGTTGGGGAGTAACATTCAGTACTTC
TRBJ1-5 | . | . | TRBV28 | CASSYRQFLNQPQHF | TGTGCCAGCAGCTACCGACAGTTCCTCAATCAGCCCCAGCATTTT
TRBJ1-2 | . | . | TRBV4-3 | CASSQEWQGYGYTF | TGCGCCAGCAGCCAAGAGTGGCAGGGCTATGGCTACACCTTC
TRBJ1-5 | . | . | TRBV30 | CAWSAGILQPQHF | TGTGCCTGGAGTGCCGGGATACTTCAGCCCCAGCATTTT
TRBJ2-1 | . | TRBD2 | TRBV7-8 | CASSLVREGIYNEQFF | TGTGCCAGCAGCTTAGTGCGGGAGGGCATCTACAATGAGCAGTTCTTC
TRBJ2-1 | . | . | TRBV15 | CATSSVQGSEQFF | TGTGCCACCAGCAGTGTACAGGGATCTGAGCAGTTCTTC
TRBJ2-1 | . | . | TRBV5-4 | CASSLGNPISYNEQFF | TGTGCCAGCAGCTTGGGAAACCCAATCTCCTACAATGAGCAGTTCTTC
TRBJ2-1 | . | . | TRBV2 | CASKLIDEQFF | TGTGCCAGCAAGTTAATCGATGAGCAGTTCTTC
TRBJ1-2 | . | TRBD1 | TRBV7-7 | CASTPDRQIYGYTF | TGTGCTAGCACCCCGGACAGGCAGATCTATGGCTACACCTTC
TRBJ1-4 | . | . | TRBV5-1 | CASRTGLTPTSTNEKLFF | TGCGCCAGCAGAACGGGACTTACTCCAACGAGCACTAATGAAAAACTGTTTTTT
TRBJ2-7 | once | TRBD2 | TRBV29-1 | CSVEGLAGVLGSYEQYF | TGCAGCGTGGAGGGACTAGCGGGAGTTCTTGGCTCCTACGAGCAGTACTTC
TRBJ2-7 | . | . | TRBV5-1 | CASSPSRGAGFYEQYF | TGCGCCAGCAGCCCATCAAGGGGGGCCGGATTCTACGAGCAGTACTTC
TRBJ1-1 | . | . | TRBV10-3 | CAISDGQRNTEAFF | TGTGCCATCAGTGACGGACAGCGGAACACTGAAGCTTTCTTT
TRBJ1-6 | . | . | TRBV19 | CASSLTWTMNSPLHF | TGTGCCAGTAGTCTTACCTGGACAATGAATTCACCCCTCCACTTT
TRBJ1-2 | once | TRBD1 | TRBV6-5 | CASSYSRTGRDGYTF | TGTGCCAGCAGTTACTCCCGGACAGGGAGGGATGGCTACACCTTC
TRBJ2-6 | . | . | TRBV25-1 | CASRSPGWGSGANVLTF | TGTGCCAGCAGGTCTCCAGGGTGGGGCTCTGGGGCCAACGTCCTGACTTTC
TRBJ1-1 | . | . | TRBV6-1 | CASSVSEGNTEAFF | TGTGCCAGCAGTGTGAGCGAGGGGAACACTGAAGCTTTCTTT
TRBJ2-7 | . | . | TRBV25-1 | CASSERGQYYEQYF | TGTGCCAGCAGTGAAAGGGGCCAGTACTACGAGCAGTACTTC
TRBJ2-2 | . | . | TRBV7-2 | CASSSMDSRNANTGELFF | TGTGCCAGCAGCTCGATGGACAGCCGGAACGCGAACACCGGGGAGCTGTTTTTT
TRBJ2-3 | . | . | TRBV19 | CASSTGPEDTQYF | TGTGCCAGTAGTACTGGACCAGAAGATACGCAGTATTTT
TRBJ2-7 | . | . | TRBV29-1 | CSVVPGGPYEQYF | TGCAGCGTTGTTCCAGGTGGGCCCTACGAGCAGTACTTC
TRBJ1-1 | . | TRBD1 | TRBV5-1 | CASSGRTGGRTEAFF | TGCGCCAGCAGCGGAAGGACAGGGGGCAGGACTGAAGCTTTCTTT
TRBJ2-2 | . | . | TRBV2 | CASRTGNTGELFF | TGTGCCAGCAGGACGGGGAACACCGGGGAGCTGTTTTTT
TRBJ2-7 | . | TRBD2 | TRBV7-2 | CASSIAGVQDEQYF | TGTGCCAGCAGCATCGCGGGAGTTCAGGACGAGCAGTACTTC
TRBJ1-2 | . | TRBD1 | TRBV27 | CASRRGAPQLYGYTF | TGTGCCAGCCGCAGGGGGGCCCCGCAGCTCTATGGCTACACCTTC
TRBJ1-5 | once | TRBD1 | TRBV6-5 | CASSQGQGPNQPQHF | TGTGCCAGCAGTCAGGGACAGGGCCCCAATCAGCCCCAGCATTTT
TRBJ2-7 | . | TRBD1 | TRBV29-1 | CSVERGRASEQYF | TGCAGCGTTGAAAGGGGGCGGGCTTCCGAGCAGTACTTC